The clone carrying this TCR beta chain was seen only a few times. Its antigen is unidentified. The entry originates in a study of T cell repertoires in cytomegalovirus infection. This CDR3 is built from 16 residues. V lost 3 bases and J lost 8; bases outside the gene matches: 14. Each CDR3 protein gets one entry after TCRdb re-called the reads with MiXCR. The sample holds about 900,000 distinct CDR3 sequences, around 30% seen once. The V and J genes are TRBV12-3 or TRBV12-4 and TRBJ1-2, with TRBD1 matching over 8 bases. The sequencing used cultured CD8+ T cells from PBMCs, collected from culture after CMV antigen stimulation. The receptor was derived from a human donor in good health (CMV status not recorded). Some clones in this sample may be carry-over from other donors' samples. CDR3 loop: CASSFDPTGVVEGYTF. The CDR3 nucleotides read TGTGCCAGCAGTTTCGATCCGACAGGGGTAGTTGAGGGCTACACCTTC.